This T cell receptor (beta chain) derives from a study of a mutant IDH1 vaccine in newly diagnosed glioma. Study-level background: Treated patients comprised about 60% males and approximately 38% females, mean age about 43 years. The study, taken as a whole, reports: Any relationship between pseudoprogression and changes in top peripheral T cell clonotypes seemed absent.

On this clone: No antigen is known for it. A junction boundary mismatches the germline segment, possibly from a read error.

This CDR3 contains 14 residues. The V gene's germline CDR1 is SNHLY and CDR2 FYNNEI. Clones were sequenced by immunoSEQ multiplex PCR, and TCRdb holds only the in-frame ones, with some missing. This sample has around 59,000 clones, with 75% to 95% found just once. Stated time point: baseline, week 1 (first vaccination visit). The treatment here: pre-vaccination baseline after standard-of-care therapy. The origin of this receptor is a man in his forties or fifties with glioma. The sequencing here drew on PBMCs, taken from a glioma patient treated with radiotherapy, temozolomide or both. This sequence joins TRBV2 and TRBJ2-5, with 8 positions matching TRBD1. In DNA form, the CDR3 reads TGTGCCGGACAGGGTTCCCGGTACCAAGAGACCCGGTACTTC. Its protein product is CAGQGSRYQETRYF.